There are a few counts of the clone carrying this T cell receptor beta chain. This entry belongs to a study of CD8 T cells in ankylosing spondylitis. Deletions cut 5 bases from V and 6 bases from J, with 17 bases between. CDR3 length: 16 amino acids. Each CDR3 protein is one row after TCRdb ran MiXCR on the 5' RACE reads. Of 150,000 to 200,000 distinct CDR3 sequences listed, more than 9% were seen once; the top ten hold 29%. Specimen: blood, either unsorted or a sorted T cell fraction (not recorded which). The TCR was taken from a male donor with ankylosing spondylitis or in good health (not recorded which). The chain uses TRBV12-3 or TRBV12-4 and TRBJ1-6; D gene ambiguous. CDR3 coding DNA: TGTGCCAGCAGTCGAGGCGCGGGAGGGATTAATTCACCCCTCCACTTT. This gives the protein CASSRGAGGINSPLHF.